This T cell receptor beta chain was obtained from a study of blood T cell repertoires in COVID-19. For the study at large: The analysed material was cDNA or gDNA that came from T cells, B-cell-depleted T cells, or PBMCs.

Original processing notes: Amplification of reference gene primers provided the estimated nucleated cell counts. The assay was immunoSEQ multiplex PCR, and TCRdb's table has in-frame clones only and misses some. V, J and clone size are those of that table, while D and trimming were read from the DNA. The sample lists a few hundred thousand clones; 88% were seen once. There are 14 residues in the CDR3. V was shortened by 5 bases and J by 4 bases, with 12 bases between the two germline ends. Germline V lookup: CDR1 SGHRS, CDR2 YFSETQ. The sequence was collected from a man between 60 and 70 years old who had recovered from COVID-19. The material sequenced was peripheral blood. The chain is built from TRBV5-1 and TRBJ1-4, with D unresolved. CDR3 nucleotide sequence: TGCGCCAGCAGGGGAGGGATCGTTAATGAAAAACTGTTTTTT. This encodes CASRGGIVNEKLFF.